This record concerns one T cell receptor (beta chain) sequence. As yet, its antigen is unknown. Repertoires were generated with immunoSEQ multiplex PCR, while TCRdb's copy carries only in-frame clones and drops some. The table records tens of thousands of clones, roughly three quarters of them present only once. The data originate from a study of vaccination effects on CD4 cells after COVID-19. Expansion with viral peptide pools was applied to antigen-specific CD4+ T cells by the ViraFEST assay prior to sequencing. It was after more than 8 days of culture that CD4+ T cells were isolated. Vaccinated participants had no history of SARS-CoV-2 infection and tested negative for nucleocapsid antibodies. Cultures used a few million PBMC per well, 9 to 10 IU/ml IL-2 and about 10 ug/ml peptides. Replacing half the medium with IL-2 medium was done on days 3 and 7. This CDR3 is built from 17 residues. Per the germline V gene, CDR1 is SGHRS and CDR2 is YFSETQ. Losses at the gene ends were 3 bases for V and 1 base for J; bases not matched to a gene: 9.

Study-wide results and caveats: Only a single clone (1 of 255 vaccine-induced clones in healthy vaccinees) cross-reacted with common cold coronaviruses.

This specimen was CD4+ T cells from PBMCs cultured with HCoV-NL63 spike peptides, taken before COVID-19 vaccination. This clonotype originated in a human donor who received a COVID-19 vaccine. This chain uses TRBV5-1 with TRBJ2-1; 8 bases fit TRBD2. CDR3 nucleotide sequence: TGCGCCAGCAGCTGGGGTAGCGGGGTAATATCCTACAATGAGCAGTTCTTC. It is translated as CASSWGSGVISYNEQFF.